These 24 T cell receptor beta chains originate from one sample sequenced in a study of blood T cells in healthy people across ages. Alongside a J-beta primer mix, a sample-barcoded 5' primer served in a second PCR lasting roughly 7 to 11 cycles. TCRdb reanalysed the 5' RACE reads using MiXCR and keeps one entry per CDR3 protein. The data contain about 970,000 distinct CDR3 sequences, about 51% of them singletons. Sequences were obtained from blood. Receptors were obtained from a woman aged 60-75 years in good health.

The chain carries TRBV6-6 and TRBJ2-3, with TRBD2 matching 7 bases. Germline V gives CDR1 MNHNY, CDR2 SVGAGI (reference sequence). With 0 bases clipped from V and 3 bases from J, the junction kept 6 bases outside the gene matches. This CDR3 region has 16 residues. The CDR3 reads CASSYSFAGETDTQYF. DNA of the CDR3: TGTGCCAGCAGTTACTCGTTTGCGGGAGAGACAGATACGCAGTATTTT.

For the CDR3, the DNA is TGTGCTAGTGGTTTACGTCCAGGGGCTTCCACAGATACGCAGTATTTT. The encoded protein is CASGLRPGASTDTQYF. This chain uses TRBV12-5 with TRBJ2-3; the D gene is possibly TRBD1 (6 bases). Germline V gene lookup returns CDR1 LGHNT and CDR2 FRNRAP. The CDR3 contains 16 residues. Trimming took off 3 bases at V and 2 bases at J, with 15 bases between the two ends.

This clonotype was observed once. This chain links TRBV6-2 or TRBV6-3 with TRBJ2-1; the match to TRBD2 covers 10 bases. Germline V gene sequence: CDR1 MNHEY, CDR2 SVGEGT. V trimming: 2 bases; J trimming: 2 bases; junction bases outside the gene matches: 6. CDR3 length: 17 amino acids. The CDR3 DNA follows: TGTGCCAGCAGTTACAGCGGACTAGCGGAAACCTACAATGAGCAGTTCTTC. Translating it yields CASSYSGLAETYNEQFF.

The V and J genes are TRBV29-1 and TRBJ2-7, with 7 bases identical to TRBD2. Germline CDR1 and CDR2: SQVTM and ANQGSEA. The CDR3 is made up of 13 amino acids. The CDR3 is CTPRGGSPHEQYF. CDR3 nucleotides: TGCACTCCGCGGGGCGGGAGCCCCCACGAGCAGTACTTC.

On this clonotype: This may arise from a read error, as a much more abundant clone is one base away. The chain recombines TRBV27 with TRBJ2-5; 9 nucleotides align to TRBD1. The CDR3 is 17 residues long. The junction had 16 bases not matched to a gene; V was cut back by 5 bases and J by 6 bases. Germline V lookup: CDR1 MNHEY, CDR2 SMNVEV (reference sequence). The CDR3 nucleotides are TGTGCCAGCAGTCGCGCACAGGGGGCGCGGAGGCAAAAGACCCAGTACTTC. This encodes CASSRAQGARRQKTQYF.

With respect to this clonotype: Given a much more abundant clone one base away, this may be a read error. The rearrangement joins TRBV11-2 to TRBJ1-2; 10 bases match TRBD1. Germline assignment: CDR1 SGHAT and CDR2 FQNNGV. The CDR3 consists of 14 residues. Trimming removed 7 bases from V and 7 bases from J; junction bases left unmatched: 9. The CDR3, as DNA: TGTGCCAGCACCGTGACAGGGGGCGACTGTGGCTACACCTTC. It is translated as CASTVTGGDCGYTF.

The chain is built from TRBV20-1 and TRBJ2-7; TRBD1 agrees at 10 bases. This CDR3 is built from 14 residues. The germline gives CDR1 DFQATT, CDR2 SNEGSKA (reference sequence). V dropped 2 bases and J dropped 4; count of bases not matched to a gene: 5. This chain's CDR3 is CSARPGQGPYEQYF. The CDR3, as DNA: TGCAGTGCTAGACCGGGACAGGGGCCGTACGAGCAGTACTTC.

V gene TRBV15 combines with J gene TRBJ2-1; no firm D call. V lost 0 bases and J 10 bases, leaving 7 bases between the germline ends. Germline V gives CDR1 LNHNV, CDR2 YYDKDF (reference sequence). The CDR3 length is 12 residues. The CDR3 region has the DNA TGTGCCACCAGCAGAGATCTTGGAGAGCAGTTCTTC. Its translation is CATSRDLGEQFF.

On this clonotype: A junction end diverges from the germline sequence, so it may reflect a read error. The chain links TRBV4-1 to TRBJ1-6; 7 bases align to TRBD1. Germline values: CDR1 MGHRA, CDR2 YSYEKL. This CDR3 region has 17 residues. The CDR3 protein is CAGSPEGAGRIDSPLHF. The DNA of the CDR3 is TGCGCCGGCAGCCCCGAGGGGGCAGGGAGAATAGATTCACCCCTCCACTTT.

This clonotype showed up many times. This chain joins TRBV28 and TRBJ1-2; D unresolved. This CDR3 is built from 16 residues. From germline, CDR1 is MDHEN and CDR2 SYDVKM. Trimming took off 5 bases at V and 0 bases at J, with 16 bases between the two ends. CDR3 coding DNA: TGTGCCAGCAGTCCTATACTCAAGTATCCTAACTATGGCTACACCTTC. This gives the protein CASSPILKYPNYGYTF.

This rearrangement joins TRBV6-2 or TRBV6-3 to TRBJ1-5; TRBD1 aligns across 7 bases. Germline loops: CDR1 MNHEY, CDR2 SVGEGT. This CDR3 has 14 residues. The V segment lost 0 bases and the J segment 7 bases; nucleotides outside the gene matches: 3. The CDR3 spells CASSYSRGPQPQHF. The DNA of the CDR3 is TGTGCCAGCAGTTACTCGAGGGGGCCGCAGCCCCAGCATTTT.

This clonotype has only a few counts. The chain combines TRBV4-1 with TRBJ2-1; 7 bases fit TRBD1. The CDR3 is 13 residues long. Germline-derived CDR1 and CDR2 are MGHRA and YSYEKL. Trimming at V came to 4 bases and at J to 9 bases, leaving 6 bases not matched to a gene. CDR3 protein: CASSPGQKVEQFF. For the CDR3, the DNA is TGCGCCAGCAGCCCGGGACAGAAAGTTGAGCAGTTCTTC.

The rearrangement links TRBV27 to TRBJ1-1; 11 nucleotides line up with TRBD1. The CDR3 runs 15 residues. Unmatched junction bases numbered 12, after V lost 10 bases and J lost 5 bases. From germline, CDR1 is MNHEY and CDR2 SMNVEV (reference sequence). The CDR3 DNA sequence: TGTGCCACCTTCCGCCGGGACAGGGGGGTTACTGAAGCTTTCTTT. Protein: CATFRRDRGVTEAFF.

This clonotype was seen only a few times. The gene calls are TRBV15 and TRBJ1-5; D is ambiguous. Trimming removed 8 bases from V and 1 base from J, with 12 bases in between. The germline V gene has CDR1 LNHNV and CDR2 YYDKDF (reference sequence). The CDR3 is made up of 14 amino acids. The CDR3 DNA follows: TGTGCCACCGTCGCAAAGGGCAGCAATCAGCCCCAGCATTTT. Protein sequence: CATVAKGSNQPQHF.

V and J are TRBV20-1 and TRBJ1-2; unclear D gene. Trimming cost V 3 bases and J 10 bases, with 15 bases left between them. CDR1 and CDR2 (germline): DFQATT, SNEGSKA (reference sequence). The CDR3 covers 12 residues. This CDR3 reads CSASVAYPIYTF. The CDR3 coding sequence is TGCAGTGCTAGCGTTGCATATCCTATCTACACCTTC.

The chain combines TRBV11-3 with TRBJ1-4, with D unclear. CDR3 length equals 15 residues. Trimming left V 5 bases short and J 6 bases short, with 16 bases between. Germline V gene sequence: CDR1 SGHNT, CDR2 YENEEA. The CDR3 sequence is CASSRGRGKDEKLFF. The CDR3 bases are TGTGCCAGCAGCCGCGGGCGGGGTAAAGATGAAAAACTGTTTTTT.

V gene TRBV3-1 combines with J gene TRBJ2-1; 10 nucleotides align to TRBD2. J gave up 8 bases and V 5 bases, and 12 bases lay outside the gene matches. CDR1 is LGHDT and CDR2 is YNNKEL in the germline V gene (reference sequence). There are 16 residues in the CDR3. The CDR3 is CASSSSLAGAWDEQFF. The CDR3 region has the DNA TGTGCCAGCAGCTCAAGTCTAGCGGGAGCATGGGATGAGCAGTTCTTC.

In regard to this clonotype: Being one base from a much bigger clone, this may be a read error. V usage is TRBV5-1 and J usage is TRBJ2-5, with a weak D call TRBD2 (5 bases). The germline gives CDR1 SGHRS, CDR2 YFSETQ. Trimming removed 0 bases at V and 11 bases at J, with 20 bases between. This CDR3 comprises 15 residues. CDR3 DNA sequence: TGCGCCAGCAGCTTGGAGGGAGCCAGCTACAATGAGCAGTACTTC. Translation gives CASSLEGASYNEQYF.

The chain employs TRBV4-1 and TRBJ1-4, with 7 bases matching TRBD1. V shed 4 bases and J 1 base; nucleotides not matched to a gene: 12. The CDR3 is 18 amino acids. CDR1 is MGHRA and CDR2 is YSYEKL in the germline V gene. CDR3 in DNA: TGCGCCAGCAGCCCCGGACAGGCCTGGTTGGGAACTAATGAAAAACTGTTTTTT. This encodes CASSPGQAWLGTNEKLFF.

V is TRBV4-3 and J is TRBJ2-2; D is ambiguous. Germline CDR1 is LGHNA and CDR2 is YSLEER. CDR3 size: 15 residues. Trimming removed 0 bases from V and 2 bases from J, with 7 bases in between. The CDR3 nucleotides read TGCGCCAGCAGCCAAGAGGACGGTAACACCGGGGAGCTGTTTTTT. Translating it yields CASSQEDGNTGELFF.

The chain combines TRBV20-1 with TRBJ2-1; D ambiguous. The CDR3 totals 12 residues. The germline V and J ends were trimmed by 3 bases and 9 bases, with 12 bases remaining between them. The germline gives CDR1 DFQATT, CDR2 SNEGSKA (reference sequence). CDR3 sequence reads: CSARPLKGEQFF. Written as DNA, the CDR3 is TGCAGTGCTAGGCCTTTGAAGGGTGAGCAGTTCTTC.

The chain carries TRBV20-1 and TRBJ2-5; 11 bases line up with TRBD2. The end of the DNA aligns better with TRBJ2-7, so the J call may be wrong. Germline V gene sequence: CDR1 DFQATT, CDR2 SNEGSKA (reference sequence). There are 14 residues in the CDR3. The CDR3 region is CSASIAGGAYEQYF. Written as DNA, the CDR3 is TGCAGTGCCAGTATAGCGGGAGGGGCGTACGAGCAGTACTTC.

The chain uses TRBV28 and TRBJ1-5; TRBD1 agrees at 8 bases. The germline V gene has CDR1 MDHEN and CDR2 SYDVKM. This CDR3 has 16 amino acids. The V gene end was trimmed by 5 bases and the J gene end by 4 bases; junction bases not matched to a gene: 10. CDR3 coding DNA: TGTGCCAGCAGTCCAAGGACAGGGAGGGGGAATCAGCCCCAGCATTTT. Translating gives CASSPRTGRGNQPQHF.

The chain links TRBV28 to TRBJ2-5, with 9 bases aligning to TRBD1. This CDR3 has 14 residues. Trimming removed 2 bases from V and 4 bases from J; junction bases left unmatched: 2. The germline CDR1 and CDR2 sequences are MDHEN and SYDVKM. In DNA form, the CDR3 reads TGTGCCAGCAGTTTACGGGGACAGGGAGAGACCCAGTACTTC. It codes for CASSLRGQGETQYF.